One and the same sample provided the 23 T cell receptor beta chains below, sequenced in a study of cytomegalovirus exposure and HLA in healthy donors. Amplification used 60 Vbeta primers and 13 Jbeta primers. The assay was immunoSEQ multiplex PCR, and TCRdb's table has in-frame clones only and misses some. In the table there are about 90,000 clones, around 64% of which are singletons. The source material was PBMCs. The source of these receptors is a man aged 25-45 years in good health and CMV-seronegative.

This clone was seen once. The chain combines TRBV27 with TRBJ1-2; D is unresolved. The CDR3 is 14 residues long. CDR1 and CDR2 (germline): MNHEY, SMNVEV (reference sequence). V was cut by 7 bases and J by 1 base, with 13 bases left in between. CDR3 region: CASKSPGFNYGYTF. Written as DNA, the CDR3 is TGTGCCAGCAAATCACCGGGTTTTAACTATGGCTACACCTTC.

This sequence joins TRBV27 and TRBJ2-7; 7 bases agree with TRBD1. CDR1 MNHEY and CDR2 SMNVEV come from the germline V gene (reference sequence). The CDR3 has 13 amino acids. V was clipped by 4 bases and J by 0 bases; unmatched bases: 0. This CDR3 is CASSWTGSYEQYF. In nucleotides, the CDR3 is TGTGCCAGCAGTTGGACAGGCTCCTACGAGCAGTACTTC.

The chain carries TRBV9 and TRBJ2-1, with TRBD1 matching 10 bases. Germline lookup yields CDR1 SGDLS and CDR2 YYNGEE. The CDR3 totals 15 residues. Trimming took 3 bases from V and 4 from J; bases not matched to a gene: 4. The CDR3 sequence: CASSDGTGVYNEQFF. DNA for the CDR3: TGTGCCAGCAGCGATGGGACAGGGGTTTACAATGAGCAGTTCTTC.

The chain is built from TRBV5-6 and TRBJ1-1, with D unresolved. CDR1 SGHDT and CDR2 YYEEEE come from the germline V gene. Trimming took 4 bases from V and 0 from J, leaving 16 bases between them. This CDR3 spans 16 amino acids. The CDR3 DNA sequence: TGTGCCAGCAGCGTGGACCTTGGGAGGCTGAACACTGAAGCTTTCTTT. Protein sequence: CASSVDLGRLNTEAFF.

The rearrangement joins TRBV30 to TRBJ1-1, with unresolved D. The CDR3 is 16 residues long. V dropped 2 bases and J dropped 0 bases, with 16 bases sitting between them. Germline V gives CDR1 GTSNPN, CDR2 SVGIG (reference sequence). The DNA for the CDR3 is TGTGCCTGGAGTAGAGAGGCAGTCGGCATGAACACTGAAGCTTTCTTT. This gives the protein CAWSREAVGMNTEAFF.

The chain employs TRBV6-5 and TRBJ2-6; possible D gene TRBD1, 6 bases. V was shortened by 6 bases and J by 0 bases, with 9 bases between the two germline ends. The CDR3 has 15 residues. Germline V lookup: CDR1 MNHEY, CDR2 SVGAGI. CDR3 bases: TGTGCCAGCAGGGACAGACCCTCTGGGGCCAACGTCCTGACTTTC. Its protein product is CASRDRPSGANVLTF.

The V call is TRBV28, the J call TRBJ1-5; TRBD1 agrees at 7 bases. J was trimmed by 3 bases and V by 6 bases; bases with no gene match: 11. Germline V lookup: CDR1 MDHEN, CDR2 SYDVKM. This CDR3 comprises 16 residues. This CDR3 is CASSIMTGRLNQPQHF. In DNA, the CDR3 is TGTGCCAGCAGCATTATGACAGGGAGGCTCAATCAGCCCCAGCATTTT.

The rearrangement links TRBV5-4 to TRBJ2-5; 8 nucleotides align to TRBD1. This CDR3 has 16 amino acids. V lost 2 bases, J lost 5 bases, and 11 bases stayed unmatched. CDR1 and CDR2 (germline): SGHNT, YYREEE (reference sequence). CDR3 loop: CASSFNPGGSGETQYF. CDR3 nucleotides: TGTGCCAGCAGCTTTAACCCAGGGGGCTCGGGGGAGACCCAGTACTTC.

This sequence joins TRBV5-4 and TRBJ1-2; D unresolved. Germline V gene sequence: CDR1 SGHNT, CDR2 YYREEE (reference sequence). CDR3 length: 13 residues. Trimming took off 1 base at V and 7 bases at J, with 11 bases between the two ends. The CDR3 DNA sequence: TGTGCCAGCAGCTTGTCCAAGAGGAGTGGCTACACCTTC. Protein sequence: CASSLSKRSGYTF.

The gene calls are TRBV9 and TRBJ2-1, with 10 bases aligning to TRBD2. CDR3 size: 16 residues. Looked up from germline, CDR1 is SGDLS and CDR2 is YYNGEE. Trimming took 4 bases from V and 8 from J; bases not matched to a gene: 12. CDR3 DNA sequence: TGTGCCAGCAGCTCCGAGGGACTAGCGCTGGGACATGAGCAGTTCTTC. This gives the protein CASSSEGLALGHEQFF.

The chain is built from TRBV9 and TRBJ2-5, with D perhaps TRBD1 (5 bases). The end of the DNA fits TRBJ2-7 better, so the J call may be wrong. Germline CDR1 reads SGDLS; CDR2 reads YYNGEE. The CDR3 has 15 amino acids. CDR3 loop: CASSGPTARLYEQYF. CDR3 DNA sequence: TGTGCCAGCAGCGGACCGACAGCCCGTCTTTACGAGCAGTACTTC.

The V call is TRBV5-1, the J call TRBJ2-2; D unresolved. Trimming pared 1 base from V and 5 bases from J, leaving 12 bases between. This CDR3 region has 15 residues. Germline CDR1 reads SGHRS; CDR2 reads YFSETQ. In nucleotides, the CDR3 is TGCGCCAGCAGCTTGCGGGTAGAAGCGACCGGGGAGCTGTTTTTT. This gives the protein CASSLRVEATGELFF.

The gene calls are TRBV25-1 and TRBJ2-7, with 9 bases fitting TRBD1. This CDR3 spans 15 amino acids. The V gene end was trimmed by 6 bases and the J gene end by 2 bases; junction bases not matched to a gene: 8. From germline, CDR1 is MGHDK and CDR2 SYGVNS. The CDR3 spells CASSSTWTGAYEQYF. The CDR3 bases are TGTGCCAGCAGCTCTACTTGGACAGGGGCCTACGAGCAGTACTTC.

This chain joins TRBV30 and TRBJ2-1; D is unresolved. The germline V gene encodes CDR1 GTSNPN and CDR2 SVGIG (reference sequence). V lost 8 bases and J lost 0, with 14 bases in between. The CDR3 spans 14 residues. For the CDR3, the DNA is TGTGCCCTTGGTTTGGTCAGCTCCTACAATGAGCAGTTCTTC. Amino acids: CALGLVSSYNEQFF. Full variable domain (outside the CDR3, taken from reference TRBV30 and TRBJ2-1): SQTIHQWPATLVQPVGSPLSLECTVEGTSNPNLYWYRQAAGRGLQLLFYSVGIGQISSEVPQNLSASRPQDRQFILSSKKLLLSDSGFYLCALGLVSSYNEQFFGPGTRLTVL.

The chain uses TRBV30 and TRBJ2-5; 9 nucleotides match TRBD1. Germline V gene sequence: CDR1 GTSNPN, CDR2 SVGIG (reference sequence). With V trimmed by 3 bases and J by 3 bases, 8 bases remained unmatched. This CDR3 has 15 residues. CDR3 sequence: CAWSLGTGHKETQYF. CDR3 in DNA: TGTGCCTGGAGCCTAGGGACAGGGCATAAAGAGACCCAGTACTTC.

The V gene is TRBV5-1, the J gene TRBJ1-1; D is ambiguous. The CDR3 has 14 amino acids. Trimming took 2 bases from V and 2 from J, leaving 10 bases between them. CDR1 SGHRS and CDR2 YFSETQ come from the germline V gene. The CDR3 here is CASSFSTPNTEAFF. Written as DNA, the CDR3 is TGCGCCAGCAGCTTTTCTACCCCAAACACTGAAGCTTTCTTT.

This clone turned up a few times. V is TRBV5-1 and J is TRBJ1-3; 7 positions match TRBD1. The CDR3 has 17 amino acids. Germline V gene data show CDR1 as SGHRS and CDR2 as YFSETQ. Trimming cost V 0 bases and J 0 bases; bases outside gene matches: 6. For the CDR3, the DNA is TGCGCCAGCAGCTTGGGGGACAGAGGCCCCTCTGGAAACACCATATATTTT. It is translated as CASSLGDRGPSGNTIYF.

The rearrangement links TRBV6-5 to TRBJ1-2; unclear D gene. The V and J ends lost 6 bases and 3 bases respectively, with 14 bases between them. Germline CDR1 is MNHEY and CDR2 is SVGAGI. The CDR3 loop spans 14 amino acids. CDR3 residues: CASRARRSHYGYTF. The CDR3 coding sequence is TGTGCCAGCAGGGCGAGGAGGAGCCACTATGGCTACACCTTC.

The chain links TRBV5-6 to TRBJ1-2, with D unclear. The V end was cut by 1 base, the J end by 4 bases, with 11 bases between. Germline V lookup: CDR1 SGHDT, CDR2 YYEEEE. This CDR3 spans 14 amino acids. The CDR3 loop is CASSLKGGIYGYTF. CDR3 in DNA: TGTGCCAGCAGCTTGAAGGGAGGTATCTATGGCTACACCTTC.

The genes are TRBV25-1 and TRBJ2-7, with 8 bases fitting TRBD1. The CDR3 extends over 13 amino acids. Unmatched junction bases numbered 3, after V lost 3 bases and J lost 5 bases. The germline CDR1 and CDR2 sequences are MGHDK and SYGVNS. CDR3 region: CASSERQGNEQYF. The CDR3 nucleotides are TGTGCCAGCAGTGAGAGACAGGGGAACGAGCAGTACTTC.

V and J are TRBV27 and TRBJ2-3; 11 bases match TRBD2. The J segment lost 2 bases and the V segment lost 6 bases, leaving 16 bases of the junction unmatched. The CDR3 has 19 residues. CDR1 MNHEY and CDR2 SMNVEV come from the germline V gene (reference sequence). DNA for the CDR3: TGTGCCAGCAGACGGCAAGGGGCTGGGACTAGCGGAATCACAGATACGCAGTATTTT. Encoded protein: CASRRQGAGTSGITDTQYF.

CDR3 loop: CASSPGQVLPLRGYTF. In DNA form, the CDR3 reads TGTGCCAGCAGTCCGGGACAGGTCCTCCCGCTGAGGGGCTACACCTTC. The chain has TRBV27 and TRBJ1-2; 8 nucleotides align to TRBD1. The CDR3 has 16 residues. CDR1 is MNHEY and CDR2 is SMNVEV in the germline V gene (reference sequence). J gave up 8 bases and V 5 bases, and 16 bases lay outside the gene matches.

The CDR3 region has the DNA TGTGCCAGCAGCTTGTCGAGCGGGGGGCCCTCCTCCTACGAGCAGTACTTC. It translates to CASSLSSGGPSSYEQYF. The chain has TRBV7-2 and TRBJ2-7; TRBD2 matches at 9 bases. Germline lookup yields CDR1 SGHTA and CDR2 FQGNSA. The CDR3 contains 17 residues. V shed 3 bases and J 0 bases; nucleotides not matched to a gene: 9.